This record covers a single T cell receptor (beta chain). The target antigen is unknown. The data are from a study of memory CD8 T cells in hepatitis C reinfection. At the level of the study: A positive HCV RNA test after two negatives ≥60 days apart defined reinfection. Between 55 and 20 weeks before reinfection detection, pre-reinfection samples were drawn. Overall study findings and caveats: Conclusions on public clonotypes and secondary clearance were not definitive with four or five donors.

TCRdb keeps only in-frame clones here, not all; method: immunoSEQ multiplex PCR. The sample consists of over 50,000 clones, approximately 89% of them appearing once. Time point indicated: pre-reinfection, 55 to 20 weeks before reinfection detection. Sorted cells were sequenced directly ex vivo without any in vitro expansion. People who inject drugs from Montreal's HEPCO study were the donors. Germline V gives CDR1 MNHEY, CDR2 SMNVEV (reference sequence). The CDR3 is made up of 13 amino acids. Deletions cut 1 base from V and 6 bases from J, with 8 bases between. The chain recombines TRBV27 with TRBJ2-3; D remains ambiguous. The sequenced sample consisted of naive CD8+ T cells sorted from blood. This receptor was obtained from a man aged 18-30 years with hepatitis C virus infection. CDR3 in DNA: TGTGCCAGCAGTTTATTTGTCTCGGATACGCAGTATTTT. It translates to CASSLFVSDTQYF.